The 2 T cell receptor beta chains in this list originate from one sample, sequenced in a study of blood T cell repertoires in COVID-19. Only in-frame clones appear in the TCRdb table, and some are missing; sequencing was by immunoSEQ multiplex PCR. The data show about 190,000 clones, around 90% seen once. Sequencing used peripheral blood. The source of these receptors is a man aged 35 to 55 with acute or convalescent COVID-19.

CDR3 sequence reads: CASSYSMTGTVDTEAFF. Here the CDR3 DNA reads TGTGCCAGCAGTTACTCGATGACAGGGACGGTCGACACTGAAGCTTTCTTT. This chain joins TRBV6-2 or TRBV6-3 and TRBJ1-1, with TRBD1 matching 7 bases. Germline assignment: CDR1 MNHEY and CDR2 SVGEGT. The CDR3 contains 17 residues. Unmatched junction bases numbered 10, after V lost 0 bases and J lost 3 bases.

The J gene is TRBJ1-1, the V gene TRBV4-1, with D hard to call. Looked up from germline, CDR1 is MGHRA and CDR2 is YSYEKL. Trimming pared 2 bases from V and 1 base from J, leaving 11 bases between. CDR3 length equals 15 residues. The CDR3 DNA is TGCGCCAGCAGCCAACGGGAGGACGCGAACACTGAAGCTTTCTTT. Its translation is CASSQREDANTEAFF.